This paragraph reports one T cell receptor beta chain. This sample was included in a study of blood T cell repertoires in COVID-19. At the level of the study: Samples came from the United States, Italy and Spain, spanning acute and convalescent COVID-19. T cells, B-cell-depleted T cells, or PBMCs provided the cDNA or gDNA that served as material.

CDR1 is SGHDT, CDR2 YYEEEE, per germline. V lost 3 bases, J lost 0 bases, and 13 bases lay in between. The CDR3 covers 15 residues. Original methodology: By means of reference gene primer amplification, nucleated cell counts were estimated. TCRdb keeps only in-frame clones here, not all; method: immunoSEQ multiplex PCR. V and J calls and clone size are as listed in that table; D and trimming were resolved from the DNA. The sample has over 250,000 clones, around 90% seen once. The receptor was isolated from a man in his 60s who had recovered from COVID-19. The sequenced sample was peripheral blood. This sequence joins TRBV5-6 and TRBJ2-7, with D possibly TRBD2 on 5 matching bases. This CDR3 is CASSSRGSYSYEQYF. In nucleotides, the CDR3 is TGTGCCAGCAGCTCGAGAGGGTCCTACTCCTACGAGCAGTACTTC.